Listed below are T cell receptor beta chains from one sample, sequenced in a study of identical twins. TCRdb used MiXCR to reprocess the 5' RACE reads, holding one entry per CDR3 protein. The data contain around 290,000 distinct CDR3 sequences, over 8.5% of them singletons. These data were also reused for a study on yellow fever vaccine responses in identical twins.

Sample: CD8+ T cells sorted from blood. All receptors come from a woman between 18 and 30 years old in good health. Each CDR3 is given with its conserved first and last residue. D genes are given only for firm matches. The listing skips clone size in some rows; elsewhere it reads once, few, many or a size class.

V gene	J gene	D gene	clone size	CDR3 DNA	CDR3 protein
TRBV10-2	TRBJ2-1	TRBD1	many	TGCGCCAGCAGTGATCCGGGACAGGGCTACAATGAGCAGTTCTTC	CASSDPGQGYNEQFF
TRBV6-4	TRBJ2-1	TRBD2	many	TGTGCCAGCAGTTCCCTAGCGGGGGCGGAAAATGAGCAGTTCTTC	CASSSLAGAENEQFF
TRBV20-1	TRBJ1-5	-	many	TGCAGTGCCAGCCGGGGTGGCAATCAGCCCCAGCATTTT	CSASRGGNQPQHF
TRBV28	TRBJ1-3	TRBD1	-	TGTGCCAGCAGTCGGGACAGCTCTGGAAACACCATATATTTT	CASSRDSSGNTIYF
TRBV10-3	TRBJ2-3	TRBD2	-	TGTGCCTTCGGGACTAGCGGGAGTCGGGGCACAGATACGCAGTATTTT	CAFGTSGSRGTDTQYF
TRBV12-5	TRBJ2-5	-	few	TGTGCTAGAAGGGGAGGCAAAGAGACCCAGTACTTC	CARRGGKETQYF
TRBV18	TRBJ1-2	TRBD1	few	TGTGCCAGCTCACGAACAGGGGGCGTTATCTATGGCTACACCTTC	CASSRTGGVIYGYTF
TRBV6-5	TRBJ1-5	TRBD1	few	TGTGCCAGCAGTTCGGACAGGGCTTATAATCAGCCCCAGCATTTT	CASSSDRAYNQPQHF
TRBV4-1	TRBJ2-7	-	many	TGCGCCAGCAGCCAAGACGCGGGAACCCCCTACGAGCAGTACTTC	CASSQDAGTPYEQYF
TRBV7-8	TRBJ2-2	TRBD2	many	TGTGCCAGCAGCGCGGGACTAGCGGGCACCGGGGAGCTGTTTTTT	CASSAGLAGTGELFF
TRBV9	TRBJ2-3	-	-	TGTGCCAGCAGCGTAGTCGGCACAGATACGCAGTATTTT	CASSVVGTDTQYF
TRBV27	TRBJ2-7	-	many	TGTGCCAGCAGTTTATCGGTGGGTAGCGAGCAGTACTTC	CASSLSVGSEQYF
TRBV3-1	TRBJ2-1	TRBD2	-	TGTGCCAGCAGCCAAGAGCTAGCGGGGAGAAGCTCCTACAATGAGCATTTCTTC	CASSQELAGRSSYNEHFF
TRBV4-3	TRBJ2-1	TRBD2	many	TGCGCCAGCAGCCAAGCTAGCGGGGAATACAATGAGCAGTTCTTC	CASSQASGEYNEQFF
TRBV6-2/TRBV6-3	TRBJ1-1	TRBD1	many	TGTGCCAGCGAGGGGGCGCCCACTGAAGCTTTCTTT	CASEGAPTEAFF
TRBV10-1	TRBJ2-5	TRBD2	few	TGCGCCAGCAGCCCTGCTCGAGCGGGAGGGAATCGGGACCAGTACTTC	CASSPARAGGNRDQYF
TRBV30	TRBJ2-3	-	-	TGTGCCTGGACCCCTGGTAGCACAGATACGCAGTATTTT	CAWTPGSTDTQYF
TRBV27	TRBJ2-5	-	few	TGTGCCAGCAGTTTTGCGGGGAGGAACCGGGAGACCCAGTACTTC	CASSFAGRNRETQYF
TRBV20-1	TRBJ2-7	-	-	TGCAGTGCTAGAGGGGACTCGTCTTACGAGCAGTACTTC	CSARGDSSYEQYF
TRBV4-2	TRBJ2-7	-	-	TGTGCCAGCAGCCAAGAGTATGGGGAAATGAACGAGCAGTACTTC	CASSQEYGEMNEQYF